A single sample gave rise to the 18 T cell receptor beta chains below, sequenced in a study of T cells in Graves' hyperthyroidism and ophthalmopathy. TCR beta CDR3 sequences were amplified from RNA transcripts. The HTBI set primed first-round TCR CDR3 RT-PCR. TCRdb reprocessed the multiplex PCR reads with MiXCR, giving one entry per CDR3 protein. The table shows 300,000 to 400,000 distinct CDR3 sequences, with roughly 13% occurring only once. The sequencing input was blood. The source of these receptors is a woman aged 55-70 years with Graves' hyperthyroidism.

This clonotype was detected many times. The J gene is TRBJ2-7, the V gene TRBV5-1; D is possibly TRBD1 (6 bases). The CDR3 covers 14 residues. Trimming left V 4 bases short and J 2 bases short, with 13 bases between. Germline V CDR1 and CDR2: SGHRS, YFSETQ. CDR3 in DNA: TGCGCCAGCAGCCTATCCCAGGGGCCCTACGAGCAGTACTTC. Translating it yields CASSLSQGPYEQYF.

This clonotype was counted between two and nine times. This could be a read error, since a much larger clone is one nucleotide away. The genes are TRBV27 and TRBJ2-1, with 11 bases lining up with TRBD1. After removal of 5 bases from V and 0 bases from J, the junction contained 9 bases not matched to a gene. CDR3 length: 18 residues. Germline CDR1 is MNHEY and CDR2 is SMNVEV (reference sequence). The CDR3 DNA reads TGTGCCAGCAGTCCCATGGACAGGGGGCCCTCCTCCTACAATGAGCAGTTCTTC. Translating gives CASSPMDRGPSSYNEQFF.

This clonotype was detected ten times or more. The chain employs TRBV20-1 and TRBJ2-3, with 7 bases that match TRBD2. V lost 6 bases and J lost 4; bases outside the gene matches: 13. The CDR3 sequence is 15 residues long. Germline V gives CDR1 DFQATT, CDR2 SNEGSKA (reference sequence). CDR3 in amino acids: CSAGGLPGRPDTQYF. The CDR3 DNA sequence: TGCAGTGCCGGGGGACTACCTGGGAGACCAGATACGCAGTATTTT.

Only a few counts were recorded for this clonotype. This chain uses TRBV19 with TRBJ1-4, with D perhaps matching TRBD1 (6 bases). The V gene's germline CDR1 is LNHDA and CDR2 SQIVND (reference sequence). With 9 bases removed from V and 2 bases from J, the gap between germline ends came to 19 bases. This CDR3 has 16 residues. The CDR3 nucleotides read TGTGCCAGCAGGGACGGGGGCGCTGGGACTAATGAAAAACTGTTTTTT. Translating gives CASRDGGAGTNEKLFF.

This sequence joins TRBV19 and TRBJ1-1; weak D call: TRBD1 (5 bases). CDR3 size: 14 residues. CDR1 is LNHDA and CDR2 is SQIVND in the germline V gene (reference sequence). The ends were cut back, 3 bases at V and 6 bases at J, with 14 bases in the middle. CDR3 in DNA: TGTGCCAGTAGTATGTGGCATGGGGGAGCTGAAGCTTTCTTT. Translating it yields CASSMWHGGAEAFF.

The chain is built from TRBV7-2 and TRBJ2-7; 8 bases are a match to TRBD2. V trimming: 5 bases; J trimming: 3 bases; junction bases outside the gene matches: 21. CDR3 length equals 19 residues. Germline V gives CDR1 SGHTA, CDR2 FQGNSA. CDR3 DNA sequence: TGTGCCAGCAGCCCACTCGTGGGGGTCCTGGGCGGGAGGAACTACGAGCAGTACTTC. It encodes CASSPLVGVLGGRNYEQYF. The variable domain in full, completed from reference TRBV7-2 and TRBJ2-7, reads GAGVSQSPSNKVTEKGKDVELRCDPISGHTALYWYRQSLGQGLEFLIYFQGNSAPDKSGLPSDRFSAERTGGSVSTLTIQRTQQEDSAVYLCASSPLVGVLGGRNYEQYFGPGTRLTVT.

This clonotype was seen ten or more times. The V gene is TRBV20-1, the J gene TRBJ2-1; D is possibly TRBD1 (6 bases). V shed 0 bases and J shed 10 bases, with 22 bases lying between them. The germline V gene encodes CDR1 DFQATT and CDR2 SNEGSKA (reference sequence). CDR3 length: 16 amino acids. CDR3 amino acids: CSARDMAKGGFGEQFF. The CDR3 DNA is TGCAGTGCTAGAGATATGGCCAAAGGGGGATTTGGGGAGCAGTTCTTC.

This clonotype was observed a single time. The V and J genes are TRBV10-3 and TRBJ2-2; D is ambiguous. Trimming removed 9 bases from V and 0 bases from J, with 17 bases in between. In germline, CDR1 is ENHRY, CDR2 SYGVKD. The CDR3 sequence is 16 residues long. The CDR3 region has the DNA TGTGCCATTTGGTCACCCGGTAGGCCGAACACCGGGGAGCTGTTTTTT. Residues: CAIWSPGRPNTGELFF.

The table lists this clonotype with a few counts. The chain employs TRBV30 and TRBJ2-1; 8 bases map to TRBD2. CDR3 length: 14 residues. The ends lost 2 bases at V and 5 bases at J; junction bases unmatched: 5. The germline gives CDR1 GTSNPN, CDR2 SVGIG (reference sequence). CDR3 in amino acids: CAWSSGGPNNEQFF. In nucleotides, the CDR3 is TGTGCCTGGAGTTCGGGAGGGCCCAACAATGAGCAGTTCTTC.

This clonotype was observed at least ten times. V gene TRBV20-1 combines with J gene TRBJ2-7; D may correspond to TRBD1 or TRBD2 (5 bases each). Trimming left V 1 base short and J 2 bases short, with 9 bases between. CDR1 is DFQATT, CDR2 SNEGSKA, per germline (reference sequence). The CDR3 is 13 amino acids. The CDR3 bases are TGCAGTGCTAGAGCCTCGGGGCCCTACGAGCAGTACTTC. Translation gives CSARASGPYEQYF.

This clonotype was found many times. The CDR3 DNA reads as TGTGCCACCAGCCCCACCCCAGGGAGCTCCTACGAGCAGTACTTC. Translating it yields CATSPTPGSSYEQYF. V gene TRBV15 combines with J gene TRBJ2-7; D possibly uses TRBD1 or TRBD2 (5 bases each). CDR1 and CDR2 from the germline V gene are LNHNV and YYDKDF (reference sequence). The ends were cut back, 5 bases at V and 0 bases at J, with 14 bases in the middle. The CDR3 contains 15 residues.

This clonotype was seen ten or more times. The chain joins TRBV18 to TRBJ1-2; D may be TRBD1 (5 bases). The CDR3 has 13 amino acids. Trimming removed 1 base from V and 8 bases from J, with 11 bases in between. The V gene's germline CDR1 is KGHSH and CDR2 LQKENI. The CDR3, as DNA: TGTGCCAGCTCACCACGAGAGAGGGACGGCTACACCTTC. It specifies CASSPRERDGYTF.

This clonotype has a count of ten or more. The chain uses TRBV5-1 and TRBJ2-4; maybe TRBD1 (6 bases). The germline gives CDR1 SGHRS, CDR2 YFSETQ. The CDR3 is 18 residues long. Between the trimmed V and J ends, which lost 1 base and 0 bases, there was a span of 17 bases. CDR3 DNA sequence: TGCGCCAGCAGCTTGAGGGGGACCTCGATCTTAGCCAAAAACATTCAGTACTTC. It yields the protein CASSLRGTSILAKNIQYF.

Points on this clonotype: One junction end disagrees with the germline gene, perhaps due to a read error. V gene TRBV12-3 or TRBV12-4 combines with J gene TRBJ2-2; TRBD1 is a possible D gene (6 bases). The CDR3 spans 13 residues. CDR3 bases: TGTACCAGCACCTTGGGGGCCACCGGGGAGCTGTTTTTT. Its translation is CTSTLGATGELFF.

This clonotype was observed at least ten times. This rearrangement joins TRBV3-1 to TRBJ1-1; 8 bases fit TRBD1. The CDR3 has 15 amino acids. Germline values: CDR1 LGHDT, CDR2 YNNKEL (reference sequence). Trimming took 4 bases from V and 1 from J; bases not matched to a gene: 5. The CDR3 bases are TGTGCCAGCAGCCCAGGGGGCGCGGAGAACACTGAAGCTTTCTTT. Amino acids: CASSPGGAENTEAFF.

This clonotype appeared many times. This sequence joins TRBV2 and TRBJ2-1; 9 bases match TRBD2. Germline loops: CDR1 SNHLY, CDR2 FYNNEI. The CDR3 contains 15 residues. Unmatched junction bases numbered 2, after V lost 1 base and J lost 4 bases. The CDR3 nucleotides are TGTGCCAGCAGTGAAGAGGCGGGAGGGTACAATGAGCAGTTCTTC. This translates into CASSEEAGGYNEQFF.

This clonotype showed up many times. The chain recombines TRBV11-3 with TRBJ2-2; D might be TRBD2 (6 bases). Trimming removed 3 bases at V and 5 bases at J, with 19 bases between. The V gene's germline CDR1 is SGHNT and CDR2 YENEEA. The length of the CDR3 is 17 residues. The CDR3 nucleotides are TGTGCCAGCAGCTTTACACTCGGGACGGAGGGGACCGGGGAGCTGTTTTTT. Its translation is CASSFTLGTEGTGELFF.

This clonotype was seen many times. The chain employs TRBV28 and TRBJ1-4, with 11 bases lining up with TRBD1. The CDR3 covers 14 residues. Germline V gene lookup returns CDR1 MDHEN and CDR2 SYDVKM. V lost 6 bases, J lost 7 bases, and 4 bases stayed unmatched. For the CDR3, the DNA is TGTGCCAGCAGATCCGGGACAGGGGGTGAAAAACTGTTTTTT. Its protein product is CASRSGTGGEKLFF.